A single sample is the source of the 21 T cell receptor beta chains below, sequenced in a study of molecular identifiers for immune sequencing clone quantification. TCRdb passed the PCR reads through MiXCR, listing each CDR3 protein once. The data contain more than 85,000 distinct CDR3 sequences, roughly a third of them singletons. What was sequenced was naive CD8+ T cells from blood, with Jurkat cell RNA spiked in. Subset given: FACS-sorted CD8+CD4-CCR7+CD45RA+ naive T cells. The receptors here all came from a human donor in good health. Some libraries in this study had Jurkat cell RNA spiked in.

This clonotype was observed a few times. The CDR3 DNA is TGTGCCACCAGCAGAGCCAAGGTCGGGGAGCTGTTTTTT. Residues: CATSRAKVGELFF. The chain couples TRBV15 to TRBJ2-2; no clear D. V shed 1 base and J shed 7 bases, with 7 bases lying between them. The CDR3 is 13 residues long. CDR1 and CDR2 (germline): LNHNV, YYDKDF (reference sequence).

The gene calls are TRBV19 and TRBJ1-1; 10 nucleotides align to TRBD1. The CDR3 has 15 amino acids. Trimming removed 5 bases from V and 1 base from J; junction bases left unmatched: 4. CDR1 is LNHDA, CDR2 SQIVND, per germline (reference sequence). In DNA, the CDR3 is TGTGCCAGTAGTTACCGGGACAGGGGGAACACTGAAGCTTTCTTT. Residues: CASSYRDRGNTEAFF.

Worth noting for this clonotype: A much larger clonotype is one base distant, so this may be a read error. The chain combines TRBV12-3 or TRBV12-4 with TRBJ2-3; D assignment may be TRBD1 or TRBD2 (5 bases each). The CDR3 length is 14 residues. V dropped 7 bases and J dropped 5 bases, with 16 bases sitting between them. The CDR3 bases are TGTGCCAGCAACGGCAGGGAGAGAGTAGATACGCAGTATTTT. Protein product: CASNGRERVDTQYF.

Worth noting for this clonotype: This may stem from a read error, because a much larger clone lies one nucleotide away. The genes are TRBV25-1 and TRBJ1-6, with a possible D match to TRBD1 (5 bases). Germline V gives CDR1 MGHDK, CDR2 SYGVNS. V was shortened by 1 base and J by 10 bases, with 14 bases between the two germline ends. The CDR3 length is 15 residues. The CDR3 region has the DNA TGTGCCAGCAGTGAATCCCAGGGCATCGGATCACCCCTCCACTTT. Protein: CASSESQGIGSPLHF.

Regarding this clonotype: This clone may be a read error of a much larger clone one base away. V gene TRBV4-3 combines with J gene TRBJ1-4; D possibly corresponds to TRBD1 (5 bases). This CDR3 contains 12 residues. Germline lookup yields CDR1 LGHNA and CDR2 YSLEER. CDR3 amino acids: CASRSLGEKLLF. In DNA, the CDR3 is TGCGCCAGCCGCTCCCTGGGGGAAAAACTGCTTTTT.

This clonotype was counted only a few times. This chain links TRBV10-3 with TRBJ1-3; D unclear. The CDR3 extends over 15 amino acids. The germline CDR1 and CDR2 sequences are ENHRY and SYGVKD. V was trimmed by 4 bases and J by 0 bases, leaving 10 bases between them. CDR3 DNA: TGTGCCATCAGTGTTGACGGGAACTCTGGAAACACCATATATTTT. Amino acids: CAISVDGNSGNTIYF.

The J gene is TRBJ2-1, the V gene TRBV13; the D gene is possibly TRBD1 (5 bases). The germline V and J ends were trimmed by 2 bases and 8 bases, with 16 bases remaining between them. The CDR3 loop spans 15 amino acids. Per the germline V gene, CDR1 is PRHDT and CDR2 is FYEKMQ (reference sequence). The CDR3 DNA is TGTGCCAGCAGCTTAAGGGGCATAGGGTCAGATGAGCAGTTCTTC. Amino acid sequence: CASSLRGIGSDEQFF.

The table lists this clonotype with many counts. The chain carries TRBV29-1 and TRBJ2-7, with D possibly being TRBD1 (6 bases). Trimming shortened V by 0 bases and J by 4 bases, and 13 bases separated the two germline ends. CDR3 length equals 14 residues. The germline V gene encodes CDR1 SQVTM and CDR2 ANQGSEA. CDR3 sequence (DNA): TGCAGCGTTGAAGATCGAACAGGGAGTTACGAGCAGTACTTC. It encodes CSVEDRTGSYEQYF.

Many counts were recorded for this clonotype. This rearrangement joins TRBV7-8 to TRBJ2-3; D may be TRBD2 (5 bases). This CDR3 has 14 residues. The V and J ends lost 0 bases and 7 bases respectively, with 11 bases between them. From germline, CDR1 is SGHVS and CDR2 FQNEAQ. CDR3 coding DNA: TGTGCCAGCAGCTTAGCGGGAGTAGCGAATACGCAGTATTTT. This translates into CASSLAGVANTQYF.

The sample holds a few counts of this clonotype. This chain connects TRBV4-3 to TRBJ1-5; a possible D gene is TRBD1 (6 bases). The V gene's germline CDR1 is LGHNA and CDR2 YSLEER. The CDR3 runs to 16 residues. V lost 0 bases, J lost 5 bases, and 14 bases lay in between. The CDR3 reads CASSQEAGGRDQPQHF. CDR3 DNA: TGCGCCAGCAGCCAAGAAGCGGGGGGCCGGGATCAGCCCCAGCATTTT.

Regarding this clonotype: At one of its ends the junction is not consistent with the germline gene, which may arise from a read error. The chain uses TRBV28 and TRBJ2-2; D might be TRBD2 (6 bases). The CDR3 spans 18 residues. Germline CDR1 is MDHEN and CDR2 is SYDVKM. The CDR3 loop is CASSSTTRVLANTGELIF. CDR3 sequence (DNA): TGTGCCAGCAGTTCGACGACTAGAGTACTTGCGAACACCGGGGAGCTGATTTTT.

This clonotype was found a few times. The junction departs from the called germline gene at one end, perhaps through a read error. The chain couples TRBV5-3 to TRBJ2-3, with 8 positions matching TRBD2. TRBV5-3 qualifies as an ORF whose function is uncertain. CDR3 length: 15 residues. The CDR3 DNA follows: TGTGCCAGCAGCTTGGGCGGGAGGCGCACAGATACGCAGTATTTT. Protein product: CASSLGGRRTDTQYF.

This rearrangement joins TRBV21-1 to TRBJ1-5; TRBD1 is taken as the D call from the table, unchecked against the DNA. TRBV21-1 is termed a pseudogene. The CDR3 spans 17 residues. The CDR3 sequence is CASSKAPGTNSNQPQQF. CDR3 sequence (DNA): TGTGCCAGCAGCAAAGCTCCCGGGACAAATAGCAATCAGCCCCAGCAATTT.

This clonotype occurred a few times. The junction shows a germline mismatch at one end, possibly a read error. CDR3 residues: CASSFIPAGGSNGYTF. The CDR3 DNA reads as TGTGCCAGCAGTTTCATCCCAGCCGGTGGTTCGAATGGATACACCTTC. The chain links TRBV28 to TRBJ1-2; no definite D call. The CDR3 has 16 amino acids. The germline CDR1 and CDR2 sequences are MDHEN and SYDVKM.

This clonotype occurred once. The chain carries TRBV20-1 and TRBJ1-2, with 7 bases identical to TRBD1. The CDR3 sequence is 11 residues long. The germline gives CDR1 DFQATT, CDR2 SNEGSKA (reference sequence). The V gene end was trimmed by 6 bases and the J gene end by 8 bases; junction bases not matched to a gene: 6. DNA for the CDR3: TGCAGTGCCTCCCCAGGGGGAGGCTACACCTTC. Its translation is CSASPGGGYTF.

This clonotype was seen more than once but under ten times. The chain is built from TRBV5-5 and TRBJ1-5, with unresolved D. The V end was cut by 0 bases, the J end by 1 base, with 14 bases between. Germline CDR1 SGHKS, CDR2 YYEKEE (reference sequence). The CDR3 is 17 amino acids. CDR3 region: CASSLVEASASNQPQHF. The CDR3 DNA reads TGTGCCAGCAGCTTGGTCGAGGCTTCAGCAAGCAATCAGCCCCAGCATTTT.

The table lists this clonotype with a few counts. This sequence may be a read error, since a much larger clone differs from it by one base. This chain links TRBV7-2 with TRBJ2-3, with unresolved D. Trimming stripped 1 base from V and 6 bases from J, with 5 bases between. The CDR3 has 12 residues. Per the germline V gene, CDR1 is SGHTA and CDR2 is FQGNSA. The CDR3 sequence is CASSLDADTQYF. CDR3 bases: TGTGCCAGCAGCTTAGATGCGGATACGCAGTATTTT. Complete variable domain (other parts from reference TRBV7-2 and TRBJ2-3): GAGVSQSPSNKVTEKGKDVELRCDPISGHTALYWYRQSLGQGLEFLIYFQGNSAPDKSGLPSDRFSAERTGGSVSTLTIQRTQQEDSAVYLCASSLDADTQYFGPGTRLTVL.

The V gene is TRBV3-1, the J gene TRBJ2-7, with D unclear. The CDR3 runs to 15 residues. Trimming removed 4 bases from V and 4 bases from J, with 17 bases in between. Germline-derived CDR1 and CDR2 are LGHDT and YNNKEL (reference sequence). The CDR3 sequence is CASSPDVTRTYEQYF. CDR3 coding DNA: TGTGCCAGCAGCCCAGACGTGACAAGAACATACGAGCAGTACTTC.

As to this clonotype: A clone one base away is much larger, so this may be a read error. The chain links TRBV28 to TRBJ2-3; 12 bases line up with TRBD2. This CDR3 has 18 residues. The junction had 15 bases not matched to a gene; V was cut back by 7 bases and J by 4 bases. Germline CDR1 reads MDHEN; CDR2 reads SYDVKM. CDR3 DNA: TGTGCCAGCATTCCGACTAGCGGGAGCCTCGGGTTCGCAGATACGCAGTATTTT. Translated: CASIPTSGSLGFADTQYF.

The sample holds a few counts of this clonotype. CDR3 DNA sequence: TGTGCCATCAGTGGGGCCACAGATACGCAGTATTTT. Translated: CAISGATDTQYF. The chain combines TRBV10-3 with TRBJ2-3; D remains unclear. V lost 4 bases to trimming and J lost 2 bases, with 4 bases between them. The CDR3 totals 12 residues. Germline loops: CDR1 ENHRY, CDR2 SYGVKD.

V usage is TRBV3-1 and J usage is TRBJ2-5; TRBD1 is a possible D gene (6 bases). The CDR3 runs 16 residues. Trimming took 1 base from V and 4 from J, leaving 16 bases between them. Germline CDR1 is LGHDT and CDR2 is YNNKEL (reference sequence). The CDR3 reads CASSQVSGTRVETQYF. The CDR3 nucleotides read TGTGCCAGCAGCCAAGTATCCGGGACAAGAGTAGAGACCCAGTACTTC.